This TCR beta chain was profiled in a study of cytomegalovirus exposure and HLA in healthy donors. Of note for this clone: Its antigen remains unknown.

Both 60 Vbeta primers and 13 Jbeta primers went into the PCR. Measured with immunoSEQ multiplex PCR; TCRdb has only the in-frame clones, and not every one. Here the sample spans a few hundred thousand clones, about nine tenths being singletons. The germline V and J ends were trimmed by 4 bases and 0 bases, with 10 bases remaining between them. This CDR3 spans 15 amino acids. Germline CDR1 and CDR2: SGHTA and FQGNSA. Study results and caveats: Certain indistinguishable V segments, among them TRBV6-2 and TRBV6-3, were excluded. Most CMV-associated TCR beta chains appeared HLA-restricted in a later analysis.

This receptor was identified in a girl aged 2-10 years in good health and CMV-seronegative. This chain connects TRBV7-2 to TRBJ2-1, with D possibly matching TRBD1 (6 bases). The sample taken for sequencing was PBMCs. The CDR3 is CASSSTGNSYNEQFF. DNA for the CDR3: TGTGCCAGCAGCTCGACAGGAAACTCCTACAATGAGCAGTTCTTC.